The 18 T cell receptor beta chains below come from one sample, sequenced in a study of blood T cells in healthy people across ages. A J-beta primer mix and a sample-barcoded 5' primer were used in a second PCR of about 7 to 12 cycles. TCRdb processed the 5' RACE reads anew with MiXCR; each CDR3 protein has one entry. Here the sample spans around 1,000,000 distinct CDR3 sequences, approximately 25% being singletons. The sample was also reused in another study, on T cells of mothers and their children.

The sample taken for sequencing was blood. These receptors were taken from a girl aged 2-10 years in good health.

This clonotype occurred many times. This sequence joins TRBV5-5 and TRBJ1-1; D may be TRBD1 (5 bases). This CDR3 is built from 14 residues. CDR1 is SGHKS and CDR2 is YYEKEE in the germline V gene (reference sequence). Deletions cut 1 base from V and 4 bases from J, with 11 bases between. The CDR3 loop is CASSLLQGGTEAFF. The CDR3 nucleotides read TGTGCCAGCAGCTTGTTGCAGGGTGGCACTGAAGCTTTCTTT.

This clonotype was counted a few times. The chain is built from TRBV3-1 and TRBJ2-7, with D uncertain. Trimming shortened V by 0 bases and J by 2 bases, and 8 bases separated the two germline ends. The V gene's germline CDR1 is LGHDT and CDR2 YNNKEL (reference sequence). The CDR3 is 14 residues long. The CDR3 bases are TGTGCCAGCAGCCAAGATCTAAGGGCCTACGAGCAGTACTTC. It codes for CASSQDLRAYEQYF.

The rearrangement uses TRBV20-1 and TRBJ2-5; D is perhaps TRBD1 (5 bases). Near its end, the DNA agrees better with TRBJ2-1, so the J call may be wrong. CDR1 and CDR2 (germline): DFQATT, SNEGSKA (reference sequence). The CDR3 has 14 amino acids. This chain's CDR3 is CSARAGYGLNEQFF. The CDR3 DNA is TGCAGTGCTAGAGCAGGGTATGGCCTCAATGAGCAGTTCTTC.

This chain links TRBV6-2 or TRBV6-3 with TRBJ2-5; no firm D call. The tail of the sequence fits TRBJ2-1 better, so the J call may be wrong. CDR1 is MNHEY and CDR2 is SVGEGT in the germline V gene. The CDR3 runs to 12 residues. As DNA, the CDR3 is TGTGCCAGCAGTTGGCCCGTCGATGAGCAGTTCTTC. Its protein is CASSWPVDEQFF.

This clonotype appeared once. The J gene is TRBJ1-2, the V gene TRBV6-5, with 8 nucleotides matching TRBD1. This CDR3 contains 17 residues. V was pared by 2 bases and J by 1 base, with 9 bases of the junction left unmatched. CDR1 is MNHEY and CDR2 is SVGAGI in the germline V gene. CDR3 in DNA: TGTGCCAGCAGTTACGCGGGACAGGCGCCGATTAACTATGGCTACACCTTC. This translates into CASSYAGQAPINYGYTF.

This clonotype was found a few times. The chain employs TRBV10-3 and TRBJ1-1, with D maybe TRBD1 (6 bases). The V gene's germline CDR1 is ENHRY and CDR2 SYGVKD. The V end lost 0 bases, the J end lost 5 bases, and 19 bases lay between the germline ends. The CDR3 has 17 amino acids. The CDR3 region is CAISESIPGGRGTEAFF. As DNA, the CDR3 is TGTGCCATCAGTGAGTCGATCCCCGGGGGGCGAGGGACTGAAGCTTTCTTT.

The CDR3 is CSVEDQGPGYTF. The CDR3 DNA is TGCAGCGTTGAAGATCAGGGGCCTGGCTACACCTTC. V is TRBV29-1 and J is TRBJ1-2, with D possibly being TRBD1 (6 bases). The length of the CDR3 is 12 residues. Germline lookup yields CDR1 SQVTM and CDR2 ANQGSEA. Trimming cost V 0 bases and J 7 bases, with 9 bases left between them.

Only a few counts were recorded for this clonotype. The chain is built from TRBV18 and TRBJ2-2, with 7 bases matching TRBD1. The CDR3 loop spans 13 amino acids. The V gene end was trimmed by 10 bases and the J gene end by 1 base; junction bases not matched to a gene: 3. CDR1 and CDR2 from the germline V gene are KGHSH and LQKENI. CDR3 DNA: TGTGCCACACGGACAGGGAACACCGGGGAGCTGTTTTTT. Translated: CATRTGNTGELFF.

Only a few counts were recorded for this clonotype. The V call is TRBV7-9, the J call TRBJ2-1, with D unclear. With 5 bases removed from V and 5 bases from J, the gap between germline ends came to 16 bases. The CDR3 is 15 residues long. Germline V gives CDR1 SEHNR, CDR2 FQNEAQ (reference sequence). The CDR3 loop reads CASSPHTETDNEQFF. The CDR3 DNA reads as TGTGCCAGCAGCCCACACACGGAAACCGACAATGAGCAGTTCTTC.

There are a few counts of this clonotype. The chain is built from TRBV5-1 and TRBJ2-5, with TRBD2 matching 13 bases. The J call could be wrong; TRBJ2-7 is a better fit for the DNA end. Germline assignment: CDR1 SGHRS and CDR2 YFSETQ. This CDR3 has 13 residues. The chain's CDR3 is CASGTSGAYEQYF. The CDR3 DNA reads TGCGCCAGCGGGACTAGCGGGGCCTACGAGCAGTACTTC.

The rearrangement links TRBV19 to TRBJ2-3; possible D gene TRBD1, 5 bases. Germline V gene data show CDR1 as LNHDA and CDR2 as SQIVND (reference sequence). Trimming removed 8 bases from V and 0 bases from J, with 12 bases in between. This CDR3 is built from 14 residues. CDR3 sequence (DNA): TGTGCCAGTCTCGGACAATCTAGCACAGATACGCAGTATTTT. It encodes CASLGQSSTDTQYF.

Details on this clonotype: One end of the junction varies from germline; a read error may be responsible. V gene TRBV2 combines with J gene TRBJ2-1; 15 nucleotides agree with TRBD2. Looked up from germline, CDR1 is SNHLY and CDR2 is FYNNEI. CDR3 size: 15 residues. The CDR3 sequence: CASRGLAGGYNERFF. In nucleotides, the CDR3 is TGTGCCAGCAGGGGACTAGCGGGGGGCTACAATGAGCGGTTCTTC.

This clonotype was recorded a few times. Here the CDR3 reads CSARPFGQVSYEQYF. The CDR3 DNA reads as TGCAGTGCTAGACCCTTCGGACAGGTATCCTACGAGCAGTACTTC. This chain links TRBV20-1 with TRBJ2-7; the match to TRBD1 covers 7 bases. Germline CDR1 is DFQATT and CDR2 is SNEGSKA (reference sequence). The CDR3 length is 15 residues. J gave up 1 base and V 2 bases, and 8 bases lay outside the gene matches.

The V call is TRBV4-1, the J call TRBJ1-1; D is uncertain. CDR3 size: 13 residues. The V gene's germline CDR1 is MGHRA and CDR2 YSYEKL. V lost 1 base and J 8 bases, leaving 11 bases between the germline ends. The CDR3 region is CASSQGPPGEAFF. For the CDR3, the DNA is TGCGCCAGCAGCCAAGGTCCCCCAGGCGAAGCTTTCTTT.

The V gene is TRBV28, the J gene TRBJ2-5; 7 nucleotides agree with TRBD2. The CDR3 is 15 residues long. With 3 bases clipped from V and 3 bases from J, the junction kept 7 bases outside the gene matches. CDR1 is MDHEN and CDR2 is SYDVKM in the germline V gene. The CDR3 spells CASSFLAAQEETQYF. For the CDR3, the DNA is TGTGCCAGCAGTTTCCTAGCGGCCCAGGAAGAGACCCAGTACTTC.

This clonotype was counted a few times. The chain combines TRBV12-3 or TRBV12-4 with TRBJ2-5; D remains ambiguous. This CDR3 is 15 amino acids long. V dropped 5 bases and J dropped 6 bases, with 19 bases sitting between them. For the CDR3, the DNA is TGTGCCAGCAGTCCCGACGGCCGGGCGAAACAGACCCAGTACTTC. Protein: CASSPDGRAKQTQYF.

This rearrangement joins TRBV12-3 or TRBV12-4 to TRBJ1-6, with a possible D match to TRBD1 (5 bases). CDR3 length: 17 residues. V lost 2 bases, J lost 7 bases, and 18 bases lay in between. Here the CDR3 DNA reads TGTGCCAGCAGTTTAATGGGGGTTGGGTTATTGAATTCACCCCTCCACTTT. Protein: CASSLMGVGLLNSPLHF.

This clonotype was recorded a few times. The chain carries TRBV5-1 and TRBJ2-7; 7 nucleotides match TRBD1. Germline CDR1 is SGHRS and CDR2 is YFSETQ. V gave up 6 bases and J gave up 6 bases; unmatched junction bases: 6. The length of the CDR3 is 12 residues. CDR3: CASTYTGAEQYF. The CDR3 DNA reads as TGCGCCAGCACCTATACAGGGGCCGAGCAGTACTTC.